This T cell receptor beta chain was identified during a study of cytomegalovirus exposure and HLA in healthy donors. Study-level background: It was reported in a later analysis that the 95 to 150 validation repertoires used the same platform as the 550 to 800 first-cohort repertoires.

Broader study findings: The study designated 150 to 200 TCR beta chains cytomegalovirus-associated.

The donors were part of the approximately 130-subject validation cohort, which stood apart from the approximately 670-subject first cohort. Regarding this clone: The antigen is not known.

The CDR3 runs to 15 residues. Germline V gene sequence: CDR1 SGHRS, CDR2 YFSETQ. Trimming left V 3 bases short and J 3 bases short, with 16 bases between. Assay: immunoSEQ multiplex PCR; the TCRdb copy retains only in-frame clones and omits some. The table has more than 250,000 clones, just over 85% seen once. The chain is built from TRBV5-1 and TRBJ2-7; a possible D gene is TRBD2 (6 bases). The sequenced sample was PBMCs. The source is a woman younger than 30 in good health and CMV-seronegative. The CDR3 reads CASSWFGGSGYEQYF. CDR3 coding DNA: TGCGCCAGCAGCTGGTTTGGGGGGTCCGGCTACGAGCAGTACTTC.